This T cell receptor (beta chain) originates from a study of T-cell memory formation after mild COVID-19. In this sample, this clonotype turned up a few times. Its antigen is currently unknown. An end of the junction differs from the germline gene, which may be a read error. The CDR3 has 11 residues. Germline assignment: CDR1 MNHEY and CDR2 SMNVEV (reference sequence). With constant-segment primers, 5'RACE yielded cDNA libraries of TCR alpha and TCR beta that carried sample barcodes and UMIs. TCRdb fed the 5' RACE reads into MiXCR, producing one record per CDR3 protein. The sample contains some 65,000 distinct CDR3 sequences, approximately 15% of which appear only once. Overall study findings and caveats: Second-wave clones that peaked on day 37 lacked confirmed SARS-CoV-2 specificity. A subset of responding clones appeared in pre-infection memory, suggesting cross-reactive memory joined.

This receptor was obtained from an adult woman who had mild COVID-19 (a few samples of this study predate the infection). Cell type and time point are not known. The gene calls are TRBV27 and TRBJ2-1, with D possibly TRBD2 on 5 matching bases. The sample taken for sequencing was PBMCs or a T cell subset sorted from them (not recorded which). CDR3 sequence (DNA): TGTGCCAGCAGCTTAGGACTGGAGGTCCTCTTC. This encodes CASSLGLEVLF.